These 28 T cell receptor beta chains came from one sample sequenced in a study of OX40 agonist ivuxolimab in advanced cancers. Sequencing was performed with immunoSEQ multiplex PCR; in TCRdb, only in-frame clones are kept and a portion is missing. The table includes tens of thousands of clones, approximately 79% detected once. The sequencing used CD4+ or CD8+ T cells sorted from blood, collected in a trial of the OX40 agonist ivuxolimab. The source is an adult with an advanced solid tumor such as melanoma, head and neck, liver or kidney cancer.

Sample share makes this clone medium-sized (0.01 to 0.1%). CDR3 in amino acids: CASSVRGAGANVLTF. DNA for the CDR3: TGTGCCAGCAGTGTGAGAGGGGCTGGGGCCAACGTCCTGACTTTC. The chain couples TRBV7-9 to TRBJ2-6; D possibly uses TRBD1 or TRBD2 (5 bases each). The CDR3 contains 15 residues. The V end was cut by 6 bases, the J end by 2 bases, with 11 bases between. Germline V CDR1 and CDR2: SEHNR, FQNEAQ (reference sequence).

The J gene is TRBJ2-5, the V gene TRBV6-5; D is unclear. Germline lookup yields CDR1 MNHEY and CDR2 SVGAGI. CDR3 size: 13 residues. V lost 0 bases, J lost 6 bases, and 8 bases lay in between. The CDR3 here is CASSYSRSQTQYF. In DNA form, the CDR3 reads TGTGCCAGCAGTTACTCGCGGTCACAGACCCAGTACTTC.

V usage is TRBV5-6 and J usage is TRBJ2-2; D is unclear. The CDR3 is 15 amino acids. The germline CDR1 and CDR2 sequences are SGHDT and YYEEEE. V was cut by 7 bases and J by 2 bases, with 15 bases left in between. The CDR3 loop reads CASGELGLNTGELFF. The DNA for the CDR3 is TGTGCCAGCGGCGAGCTAGGGCTTAACACCGGGGAGCTGTTTTTT. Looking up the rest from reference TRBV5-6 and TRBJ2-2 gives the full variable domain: DAGVTQSPTHLIKTRGQQVTLRCSPKSGHDTVSWYQQALGQGPQFIFQYYEEEERQRGNFPDRFSGHQFPNYSSELNVNALLLGDSALYLCASGELGLNTGELFFGEGSRLTVL.

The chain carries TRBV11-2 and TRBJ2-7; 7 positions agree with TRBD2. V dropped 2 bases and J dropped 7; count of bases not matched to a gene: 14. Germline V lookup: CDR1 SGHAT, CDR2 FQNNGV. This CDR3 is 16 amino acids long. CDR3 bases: TGTGCCAGCAGCTTAATCCCGGGACTACCACCGGGGGAGCAGTACTTC. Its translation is CASSLIPGLPPGEQYF.

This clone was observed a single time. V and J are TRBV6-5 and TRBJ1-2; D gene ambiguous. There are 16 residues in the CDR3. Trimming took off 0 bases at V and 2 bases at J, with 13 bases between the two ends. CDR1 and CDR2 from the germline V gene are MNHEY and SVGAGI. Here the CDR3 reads CASSYSPRQRNYGYTF. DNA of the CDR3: TGTGCCAGCAGTTACTCCCCCCGTCAAAGGAACTATGGCTACACCTTC.

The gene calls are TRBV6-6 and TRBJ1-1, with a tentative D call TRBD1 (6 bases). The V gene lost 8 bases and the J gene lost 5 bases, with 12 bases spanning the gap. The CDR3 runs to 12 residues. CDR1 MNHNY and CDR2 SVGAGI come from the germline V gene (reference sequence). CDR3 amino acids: CASGRGLTEAFF. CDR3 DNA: TGTGCCAGCGGTCGGGGGCTGACTGAAGCTTTCTTT.

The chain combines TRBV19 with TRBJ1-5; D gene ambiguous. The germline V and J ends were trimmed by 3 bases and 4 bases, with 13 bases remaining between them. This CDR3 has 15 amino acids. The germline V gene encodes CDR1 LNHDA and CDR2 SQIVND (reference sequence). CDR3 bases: TGTGCCAGTAGTATTAGGAGCAGCGGGAATCAGCCCCAGCATTTT. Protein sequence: CASSIRSSGNQPQHF.

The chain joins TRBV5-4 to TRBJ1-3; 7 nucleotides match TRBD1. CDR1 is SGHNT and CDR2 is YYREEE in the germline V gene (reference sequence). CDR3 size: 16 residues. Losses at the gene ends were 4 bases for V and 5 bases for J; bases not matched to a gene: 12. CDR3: CASSPDRATWRNTIYF. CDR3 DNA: TGTGCCAGCAGCCCAGACAGGGCGACCTGGCGAAACACCATATATTTT. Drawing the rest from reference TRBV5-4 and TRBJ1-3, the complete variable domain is ETGVTQSPTHLIKTRGQQVTLRCSSQSGHNTVSWYQQALGQGPQFIFQYYREEENGRGNFPPRFSGLQFPNYSSELNVNALELDDSALYLCASSPDRATWRNTIYFGEGSWLTVV.

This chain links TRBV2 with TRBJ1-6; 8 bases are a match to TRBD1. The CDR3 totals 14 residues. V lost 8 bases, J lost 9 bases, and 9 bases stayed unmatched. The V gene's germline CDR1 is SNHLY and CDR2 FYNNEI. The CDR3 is CASRLDRVSSPLHF. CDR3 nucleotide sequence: TGTGCCAGCCGTTTGGACAGGGTTAGTTCACCCCTCCACTTT. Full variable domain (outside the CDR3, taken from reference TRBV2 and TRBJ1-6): EPEVTQTPSHQVTQMGQEVILRCVPISNHLYFYWYRQILGQKVEFLVSFYNNEISEKSEIFDDQFSVERPDGSNFTLKIRSTKLEDSAMYFCASRLDRVSSPLHFGNGTRLTVT.

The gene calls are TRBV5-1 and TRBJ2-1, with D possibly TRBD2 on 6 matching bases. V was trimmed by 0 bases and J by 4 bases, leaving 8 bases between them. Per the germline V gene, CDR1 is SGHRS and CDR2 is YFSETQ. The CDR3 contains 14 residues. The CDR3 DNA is TGCGCCAGCAGCTTGGCGGGGGTTTACAATGAGCAGTTCTTC. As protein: CASSLAGVYNEQFF.

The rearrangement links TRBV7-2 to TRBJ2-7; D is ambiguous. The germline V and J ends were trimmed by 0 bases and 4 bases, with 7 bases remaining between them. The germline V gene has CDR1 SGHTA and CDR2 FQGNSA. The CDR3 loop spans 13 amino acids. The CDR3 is CASSLAEQYEQYF. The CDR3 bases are TGTGCCAGCAGCTTAGCGGAGCAGTACGAGCAGTACTTC. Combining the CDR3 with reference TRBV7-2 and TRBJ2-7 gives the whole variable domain GAGVSQSPSNKVTEKGKDVELRCDPISGHTALYWYRQSLGQGLEFLIYFQGNSAPDKSGLPSDRFSAERTGGSVSTLTIQRTQQEDSAVYLCASSLAEQYEQYFGPGTRLTVT.

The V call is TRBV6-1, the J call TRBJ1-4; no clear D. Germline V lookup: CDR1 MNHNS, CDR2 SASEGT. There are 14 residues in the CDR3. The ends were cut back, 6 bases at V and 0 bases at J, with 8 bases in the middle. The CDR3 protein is CASSPAATNEKLFF. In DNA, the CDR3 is TGTGCCAGCAGCCCCGCAGCAACTAATGAAAAACTGTTTTTT.

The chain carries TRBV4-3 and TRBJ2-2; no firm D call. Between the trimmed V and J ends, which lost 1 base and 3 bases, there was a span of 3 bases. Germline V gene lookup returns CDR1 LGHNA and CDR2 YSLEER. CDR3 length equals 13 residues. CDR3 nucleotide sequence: TGCGCCAGCAGCCAAGGCTACACCGGGGAGCTGTTTTTT. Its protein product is CASSQGYTGELFF.

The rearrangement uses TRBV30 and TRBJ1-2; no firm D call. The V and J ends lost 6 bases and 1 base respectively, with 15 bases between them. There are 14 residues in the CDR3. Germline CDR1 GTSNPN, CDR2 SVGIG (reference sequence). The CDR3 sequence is CACSGLNNNYGYTF. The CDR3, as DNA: TGTGCCTGTTCGGGCCTCAATAATAACTATGGCTACACCTTC.

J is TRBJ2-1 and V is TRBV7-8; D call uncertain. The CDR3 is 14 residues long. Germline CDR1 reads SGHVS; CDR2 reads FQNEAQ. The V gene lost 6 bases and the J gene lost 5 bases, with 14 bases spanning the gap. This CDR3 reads CASRQPQQDNEQFF. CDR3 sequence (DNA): TGTGCCAGCAGACAACCTCAACAAGACAATGAGCAGTTCTTC.

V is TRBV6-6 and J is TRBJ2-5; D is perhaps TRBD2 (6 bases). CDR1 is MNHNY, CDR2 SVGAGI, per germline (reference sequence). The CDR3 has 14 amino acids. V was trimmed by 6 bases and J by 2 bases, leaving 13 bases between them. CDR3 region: CASSNPGRQETQYF. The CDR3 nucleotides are TGTGCCAGCAGCAACCCGGGGAGGCAAGAGACCCAGTACTTC.

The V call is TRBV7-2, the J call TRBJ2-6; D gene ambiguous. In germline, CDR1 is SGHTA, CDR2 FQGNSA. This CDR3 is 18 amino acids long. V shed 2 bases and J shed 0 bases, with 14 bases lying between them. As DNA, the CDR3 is TGTGCCAGCAGCTTACGTCTCACGCCTTACTCTGGGGCCAACGTCCTGACTTTC. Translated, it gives CASSLRLTPYSGANVLTF. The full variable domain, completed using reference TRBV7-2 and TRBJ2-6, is GAGVSQSPSNKVTEKGKDVELRCDPISGHTALYWYRQSLGQGLEFLIYFQGNSAPDKSGLPSDRFSAERTGGSVSTLTIQRTQQEDSAVYLCASSLRLTPYSGANVLTFGAGSRLTVL.

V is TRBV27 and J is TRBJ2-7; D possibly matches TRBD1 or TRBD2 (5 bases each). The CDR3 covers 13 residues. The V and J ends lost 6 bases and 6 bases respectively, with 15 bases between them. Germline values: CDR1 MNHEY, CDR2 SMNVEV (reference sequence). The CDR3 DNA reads TGTGCCAGCAGGACCACCACTAGGGGCGAGCAGTACTTC. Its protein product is CASRTTTRGEQYF.

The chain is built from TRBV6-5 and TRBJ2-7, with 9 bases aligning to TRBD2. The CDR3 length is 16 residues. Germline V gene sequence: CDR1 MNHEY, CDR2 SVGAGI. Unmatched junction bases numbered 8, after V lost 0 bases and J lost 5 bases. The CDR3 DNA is TGTGCCAGCAGTTACTCGCCAGCGGGGGGTTCCCACGAGCAGTACTTC. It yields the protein CASSYSPAGGSHEQYF.

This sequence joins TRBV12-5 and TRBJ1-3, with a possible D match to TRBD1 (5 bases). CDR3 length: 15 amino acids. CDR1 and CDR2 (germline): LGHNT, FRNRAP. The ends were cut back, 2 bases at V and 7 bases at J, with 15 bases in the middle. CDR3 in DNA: TGTGCTAGTGGTTTGTCCGGGACGAATAGTAACACCATATATTTT. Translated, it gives CASGLSGTNSNTIYF.

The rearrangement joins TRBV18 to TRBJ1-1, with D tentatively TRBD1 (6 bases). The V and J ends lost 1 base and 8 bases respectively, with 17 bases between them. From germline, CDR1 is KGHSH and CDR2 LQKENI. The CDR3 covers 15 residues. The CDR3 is CASSPRASRGVEAFF. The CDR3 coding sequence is TGTGCCAGCTCACCACGGGCGAGCAGGGGCGTAGAAGCTTTCTTT.

Here the CDR3 DNA reads TGTGCCAGCAGCTACCAAGAGACCCAGTACTTC. This encodes CASSYQETQYF. The chain combines TRBV13 with TRBJ2-5, with unresolved D. Germline V gene lookup returns CDR1 PRHDT and CDR2 FYEKMQ (reference sequence). The CDR3 runs to 11 residues. With 4 bases removed from V and 0 bases from J, the gap between germline ends came to 0 bases.

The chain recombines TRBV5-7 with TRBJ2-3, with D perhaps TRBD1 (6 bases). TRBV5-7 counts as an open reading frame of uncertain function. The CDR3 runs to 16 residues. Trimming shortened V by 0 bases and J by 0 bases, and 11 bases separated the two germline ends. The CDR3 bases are TGTGCCAGCAGCTTGGGGACAGTAACTAGCACAGATACGCAGTATTTT. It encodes CASSLGTVTSTDTQYF.

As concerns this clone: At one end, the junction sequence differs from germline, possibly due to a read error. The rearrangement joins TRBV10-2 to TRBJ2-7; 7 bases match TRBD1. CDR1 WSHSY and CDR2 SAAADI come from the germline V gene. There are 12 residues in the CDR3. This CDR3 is CASTLHRDRLTF. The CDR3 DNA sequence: TGCGCCAGCACCCTACACCGGGACAGACTAACTTTC.

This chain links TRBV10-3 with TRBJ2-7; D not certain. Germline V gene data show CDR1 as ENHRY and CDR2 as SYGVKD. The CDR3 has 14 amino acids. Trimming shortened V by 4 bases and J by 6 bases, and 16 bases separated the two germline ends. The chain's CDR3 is CAISGITKESEQYF. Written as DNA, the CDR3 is TGTGCCATCAGTGGGATAACCAAGGAGTCCGAGCAGTACTTC.

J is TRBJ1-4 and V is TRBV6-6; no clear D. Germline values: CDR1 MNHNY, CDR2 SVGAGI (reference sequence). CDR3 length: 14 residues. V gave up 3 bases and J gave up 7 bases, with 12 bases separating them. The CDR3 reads CASSYLYGGEKLFF. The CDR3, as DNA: TGTGCCAGCAGTTATTTATACGGAGGTGAAAAACTGTTTTTT.

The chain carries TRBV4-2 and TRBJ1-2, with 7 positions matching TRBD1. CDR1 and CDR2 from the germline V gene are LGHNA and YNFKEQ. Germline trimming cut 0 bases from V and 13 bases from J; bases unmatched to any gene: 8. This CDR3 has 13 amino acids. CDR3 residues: CASSQEVLTGSTF. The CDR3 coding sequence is TGTGCCAGCAGCCAAGAGGTTTTGACAGGGAGCACCTTC.

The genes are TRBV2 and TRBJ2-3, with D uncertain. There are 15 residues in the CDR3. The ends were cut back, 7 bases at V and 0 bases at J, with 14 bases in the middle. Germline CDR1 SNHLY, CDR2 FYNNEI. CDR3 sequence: CASIGVAASTDTQYF. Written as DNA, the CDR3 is TGTGCCAGCATAGGAGTAGCAGCTAGCACAGATACGCAGTATTTT.